Each of the 28 T cell receptor beta chains below was sequenced from the same sample in a study of CD8+ T cells in alopecia areata (dated by TCRdb to about 2018). The treatment or condition tag for this specimen amounts to: oral pan-JAK inhibitor, 5-10 mg twice daily. The library relied on the immunoSEQ multiplex PCR assay. To provide template for TCR sequencing, every sample had RNA extracted and reverse transcribed into cDNA. Sourced from immuneACCESS, this table was stored by TCRdb with only in-frame sequences that have V and J called. A share of the clones is absent; for the studies checked, an unresolved V gene accounts for under half, and the remainder has no known explanation. The sample contains about 200,000 clones, around two fifths of them found a single time. 0.48% of the sample belongs to the ten largest clones. Here the sequenced sample was CD4+ T cells sorted from blood, taken at approximately week 31, from a patient treated with tofacitinib. The receptors shown here come from a human donor with alopecia areata.

The chain joins TRBV30 to TRBJ1-6, with D uncertain. Germline CDR1 GTSNPN, CDR2 SVGIG (reference sequence). This CDR3 is built from 15 residues. V lost 3 bases, J lost 3 bases, and 12 bases lay in between. Written as DNA, the CDR3 is TGTGCCTGGAGCTGGCCGGGGTACTATAATTCACCCCTCCACTTT. As protein: CAWSWPGYYNSPLHF.

This chain connects TRBV19 to TRBJ1-2, with no clear D. Germline V gives CDR1 LNHDA, CDR2 SQIVND (reference sequence). V lost 4 bases, J lost 5 bases, and 5 bases lay in between. This CDR3 is 11 amino acids long. CDR3 coding DNA: TGTGCCAGTAGTACCCGGTATGGCTACACCTTC. Encoded protein: CASSTRYGYTF.

The chain recombines TRBV9 with TRBJ2-5, with 11 bases fitting TRBD2. Germline V CDR1 and CDR2: SGDLS, YYNGEE. V shed 4 bases, J shed 1 base, and the junction held 3 bases outside the gene matches. This CDR3 contains 15 residues. CDR3 in amino acids: CASSLGLAVQETQYF. The CDR3 DNA reads as TGTGCCAGCAGCCTGGGACTAGCGGTCCAAGAGACCCAGTACTTC.

The chain joins TRBV5-1 to TRBJ2-1; 7 bases are a match to TRBD2. The CDR3 loop spans 15 amino acids. CDR1 and CDR2 (germline): SGHRS, YFSETQ. V was pared by 4 bases and J by 5 bases, with 9 bases of the junction left unmatched. Here the CDR3 DNA reads TGCGCCAGCAGCCCGACAGCGGGGCCTAACAATGAGCAGTTCTTC. Translation gives CASSPTAGPNNEQFF.

In this sample, this clone turned up a few times. The J gene is TRBJ2-2, the V gene TRBV4-1, with 11 bases lining up with TRBD2. The length of the CDR3 is 16 residues. V was pared by 3 bases and J by 1 base, with 1 base of the junction left unmatched. Germline CDR1 and CDR2: MGHRA and YSYEKL. The CDR3 here is CASSHGTSGNTGELFF. The DNA for the CDR3 is TGCGCCAGCAGCCATGGGACTAGCGGGAACACCGGGGAGCTGTTTTTT.

The chain has TRBV10-3 and TRBJ1-6; unclear D gene. The germline V gene encodes CDR1 ENHRY and CDR2 SYGVKD. Between the trimmed V and J ends, which lost 0 bases and 9 bases, there was a span of 9 bases. This CDR3 has 14 residues. DNA of the CDR3: TGTGCCATCAGTGAGTCCGTGGGGAGTTCACCCCTCCACTTT. Translating gives CAISESVGSSPLHF.

The chain is built from TRBV5-1 and TRBJ2-1; D not resolved. The germline V and J ends were trimmed by 1 base and 2 bases, with 13 bases remaining between them. The CDR3 is 16 residues long. Per the germline V gene, CDR1 is SGHRS and CDR2 is YFSETQ. The CDR3 DNA is TGCGCCAGCAGCTTGCTGTCGGGCCTGGCCTACAATGAGCAGTTCTTC. It codes for CASSLLSGLAYNEQFF.

There are a few counts of this clone. The CDR3 DNA follows: TGCAGCGTTGACCTGGGACAGGCGTTCACCGGGGAGCTGTTTTTT. It yields the protein CSVDLGQAFTGELFF. The rearrangement joins TRBV29-1 to TRBJ2-2, with TRBD1 matching over 8 bases. CDR3 length: 15 amino acids. V lost 3 bases, J lost 4 bases, and 7 bases stayed unmatched. From germline, CDR1 is SQVTM and CDR2 ANQGSEA.

The genes are TRBV5-6 and TRBJ1-2, with TRBD1 identical over 10 bases. J was trimmed by 7 bases and V by 4 bases; bases with no gene match: 10. This CDR3 contains 15 residues. Germline CDR1 is SGHDT and CDR2 is YYEEEE. The CDR3 nucleotides read TGTGCCAGCAGCCGTTATCCGACAGGGGGCAGTGGCTACACCTTC. Translation gives CASSRYPTGGSGYTF.

The CDR3 DNA reads as TGCGCCAGCAGTCCAACTAGCGGGAGTCAAGAGACCCAGTACTTC. This sequence encodes CASSPTSGSQETQYF. The chain links TRBV10-1 to TRBJ2-5; 11 nucleotides match TRBD2. Germline CDR1 reads WNHNN; CDR2 reads SYGVQD (reference sequence). The CDR3 sequence is 15 residues long. Losses at the gene ends were 5 bases for V and 2 bases for J; bases not matched to a gene: 4.

The chain recombines TRBV2 with TRBJ2-5, with D possibly being TRBD1 or TRBD2 (6 bases each). This CDR3 comprises 15 residues. CDR1 and CDR2 (germline): SNHLY, FYNNEI. V was shortened by 6 bases and J by 2 bases, with 16 bases between the two germline ends. The DNA for the CDR3 is TGTGCCAGCAGCGGGTTTAGGGGGGTTCAAGAGACCCAGTACTTC. The encoded protein is CASSGFRGVQETQYF.

In regard to this clone: At the DNA level, this CDR3 is encoded by other sequences in the same sample as well. The chain employs TRBV5-1 and TRBJ2-3, with D possibly TRBD1 on 6 matching bases. Looked up from germline, CDR1 is SGHRS and CDR2 is YFSETQ. The CDR3 sequence is 14 residues long. V was pared by 3 bases and J by 0 bases, with 8 bases between. The CDR3 nucleotides are TGCGCCAGCAGCTCGGGGACAAGCACAGATACGCAGTATTTT. Its protein is CASSSGTSTDTQYF. Using reference TRBV5-1 and TRBJ2-3 for the parts outside the CDR3, the full variable domain is KAGVTQTPRYLIKTRGQQVTLSCSPISGHRSVSWYQQTPGQGLQFLFEYFSETQRNKGNFPGRFSGRQFSNSRSEMNVSTLELGDSALYLCASSSGTSTDTQYFGPGTRLTVL.

The V call is TRBV4-1, the J call TRBJ2-1, with 14 nucleotides matching TRBD2. Germline V gene lookup returns CDR1 MGHRA and CDR2 YSYEKL. The CDR3 is 16 amino acids. V trimming: 4 bases; J trimming: 6 bases; junction bases outside the gene matches: 5. The CDR3 loop reads CASSPPGLAGANEQFF. The CDR3 region has the DNA TGCGCCAGCAGCCCCCCGGGACTAGCGGGAGCCAATGAGCAGTTCTTC.

The chain carries TRBV15 and TRBJ2-7, with D possibly TRBD2 on 6 matching bases. The germline gives CDR1 LNHNV, CDR2 YYDKDF (reference sequence). The CDR3 runs 16 residues. The V and J ends lost 0 bases and 1 base respectively, with 13 bases between them. CDR3: CATSRDGRSSSYEQYF. In DNA, the CDR3 is TGTGCCACCAGCAGAGATGGGAGGTCCTCTTCCTACGAGCAGTACTTC. The whole variable domain, filled in from reference TRBV15 and TRBJ2-7, reads DAMVIQNPRYQVTQFGKPVTLSCSQTLNHNVMYWYQQKSSQAPKLLFHYYDKDFNNEADTPDNFQSRRPNTSFCFLDIRSPGLGDTAMYLCATSRDGRSSSYEQYFGPGTRLTVT.

This clone was counted a few times. The rearrangement joins TRBV10-3 to TRBJ2-1, with 7 bases aligning to TRBD2. J lost 6 bases, V lost 11 bases, and 13 bases had no gene match. This CDR3 comprises 14 residues. The V gene's germline CDR1 is ENHRY and CDR2 SYGVKD. The chain's CDR3 is CAASPREGGNEQFF. The CDR3 bases are TGTGCCGCGTCCCCGAGGGAGGGAGGCAATGAGCAGTTCTTC.

The chain recombines TRBV5-4 with TRBJ2-6, with 10 bases identical to TRBD1. Germline loops: CDR1 SGHNT, CDR2 YYREEE (reference sequence). Trimming took 3 bases from V and 3 from J; bases not matched to a gene: 12. The CDR3 consists of 19 residues. CDR3 DNA: TGTGCCAGCAGCTCCCCGGAAGACAGGGGGCTAATTGGGGCCAACGTCCTGACTTTC. Protein: CASSSPEDRGLIGANVLTF.

This clone came up a few times. This chain joins TRBV7-2 and TRBJ2-3; a weak D match, TRBD1 (5 bases). Germline CDR1 is SGHTA and CDR2 is FQGNSA. The CDR3 has 16 amino acids. The V end lost 1 base, the J end lost 0 bases, and 11 bases lay between the germline ends. For the CDR3, the DNA is TGTGCCAGCAGCTTAGTGGGGCCGCCTAGCACAGATACGCAGTATTTT. This codes for CASSLVGPPSTDTQYF.

As regards this clone: One junction end does not reproduce the germline sequence, and a read error may be involved. The chain links TRBV9 to TRBJ2-7, with no clear D. There are 13 residues in the CDR3. The V gene's germline CDR1 is SGDLS and CDR2 YYNGEE. For the CDR3, the DNA is TGTGCCAGCAGCGTAACACCAGTCTACGGGCAGTACTTC. This codes for CASSVTPVYGQYF.

The chain recombines TRBV2 with TRBJ2-1, with D possibly matching TRBD1 (5 bases). From germline, CDR1 is SNHLY and CDR2 FYNNEI. Trimming removed 3 bases from V and 11 bases from J, with 11 bases in between. The CDR3 length is 12 residues. CDR3 DNA: TGTGCCAGCAGTGAGAAGAAGGGGAAGCAGTTCTTC. This gives the protein CASSEKKGKQFF.

This chain connects TRBV5-1 to TRBJ2-6; 9 bases align to TRBD1. The germline gives CDR1 SGHRS, CDR2 YFSETQ. The trim removed 0 bases at V and 0 bases at J, leaving 10 bases unmatched. This CDR3 contains 20 residues. CDR3 coding DNA: TGCGCCAGCAGCTTGGCCTCACCGACAGGGGGATCCTCTGGGGCCAACGTCCTGACTTTC. It specifies CASSLASPTGGSSGANVLTF.

This clone was counted a few times. The sample carries other DNA sequences with the same CDR3. The rearrangement links TRBV19 to TRBJ1-5; TRBD1 matches 7 bases. Germline trimming cut 3 bases from V and 7 bases from J; bases unmatched to any gene: 3. This CDR3 has 13 residues. CDR1 and CDR2 from the germline V gene are LNHDA and SQIVND (reference sequence). CDR3 protein: CASSIQGGQPQHF. For the CDR3, the DNA is TGTGCCAGTAGTATCCAGGGGGGACAGCCCCAGCATTTT.

This chain links TRBV15 with TRBJ2-5; D is perhaps TRBD2 (6 bases). The germline gives CDR1 LNHNV, CDR2 YYDKDF (reference sequence). V shed 7 bases and J shed 5 bases, with 11 bases lying between them. The CDR3 is 12 residues long. CDR3 region: CATTGSGETQYF. Written as DNA, the CDR3 is TGTGCCACCACCGGGAGCGGCGAGACCCAGTACTTC.

J is TRBJ1-6 and V is TRBV6-1; the match to TRBD1 covers 9 bases. The length of the CDR3 is 13 residues. Germline CDR1 and CDR2: MNHNS and SASEGT. The J segment lost 10 bases and the V segment lost 7 bases, leaving 5 bases of the junction unmatched. CDR3 residues: CASKRTGESPLHF. CDR3 sequence (DNA): TGTGCCAGCAAAAGGACAGGGGAATCACCCCTCCACTTT.

V usage is TRBV30 and J usage is TRBJ1-1; possibly TRBD1 for D (5 bases). This CDR3 has 15 amino acids. CDR1 is GTSNPN, CDR2 SVGIG, per germline (reference sequence). V was clipped by 4 bases and J by 0 bases, with 15 bases between them. CDR3 sequence reads: CAWTYRGSMNTEAFF. In nucleotides, the CDR3 is TGTGCCTGGACCTACCGGGGGAGTATGAACACTGAAGCTTTCTTT.

V is TRBV30 and J is TRBJ1-5; D uncertain. V was cut by 2 bases and J by 3 bases, with 8 bases left in between. Looked up from germline, CDR1 is GTSNPN and CDR2 is SVGIG (reference sequence). This CDR3 comprises 13 residues. The CDR3 nucleotides are TGTGCCTGGAGTTTTACAGTCAATCAGCCCCAGCATTTT. It encodes CAWSFTVNQPQHF.

V gene TRBV6-4 combines with J gene TRBJ2-1, with 7 positions matching TRBD2. The CDR3 spans 14 residues. Germline V CDR1 and CDR2: MRHNA, SNTAGT. V dropped 0 bases and J dropped 6; count of bases not matched to a gene: 2. The CDR3 sequence is CASSDSSGVNEQFF. The DNA for the CDR3 is TGTGCCAGCAGTGACTCGAGCGGGGTCAATGAGCAGTTCTTC.

In this sample, this clone turned up a few times. The chain uses TRBV6-5 and TRBJ1-2; D not resolved. The germline gives CDR1 MNHEY, CDR2 SVGAGI. This CDR3 is built from 12 residues. Trimming shortened V by 6 bases and J by 7 bases, and 12 bases separated the two germline ends. The CDR3 nucleotides are TGTGCCAGCAGGGGGTCGAAGGCTGGCTACACCTTC. Amino acid sequence: CASRGSKAGYTF.

The chain joins TRBV6-5 to TRBJ1-5; the D gene is possibly TRBD1 (5 bases). V was clipped by 0 bases and J by 7 bases, with 13 bases between them. Germline CDR1 and CDR2: MNHEY and SVGAGI. This CDR3 contains 15 residues. In DNA, the CDR3 is TGTGCCAGCAGTTACTCCCACCGGGGCGGGCAGCCCCAGCATTTT. Translated, it gives CASSYSHRGGQPQHF.